This T cell receptor (beta chain) came from a study of T cells in narcolepsy. On the study more broadly: Enrolled donors included narcolepsy type 1 or type 2 patients and healthy controls.

Concerning this clone itself: What it binds is not known.

Study-wide findings and caveats: Reportedly, autoreactive clonotypes were serially detected in patients' blood but not controls'. Autoreactive clone sequences were missing from some blood memory CD4+ repertoires.

The protocol was immunoSEQ multiplex PCR, while the TCRdb copy is restricted to in-frame clones and leaves out a portion. Here the sample spans 25,000 to 35,000 clones, more than 75% being singletons. V was cut by 1 base and J by 8 bases, with 8 bases left in between. CDR1 and CDR2 from the germline V gene are KGHSH and LQKENI. This CDR3 region has 12 residues. The sequenced sample was memory (CD45RA-) CD4+ T cells from blood. The sequence came from a human donor in good health. The rearrangement links TRBV18 to TRBJ1-2; D uncertain. The CDR3 nucleotides are TGTGCCAGCTCACCACAGGGTCACGGCTACACCTTC. This sequence encodes CASSPQGHGYTF.